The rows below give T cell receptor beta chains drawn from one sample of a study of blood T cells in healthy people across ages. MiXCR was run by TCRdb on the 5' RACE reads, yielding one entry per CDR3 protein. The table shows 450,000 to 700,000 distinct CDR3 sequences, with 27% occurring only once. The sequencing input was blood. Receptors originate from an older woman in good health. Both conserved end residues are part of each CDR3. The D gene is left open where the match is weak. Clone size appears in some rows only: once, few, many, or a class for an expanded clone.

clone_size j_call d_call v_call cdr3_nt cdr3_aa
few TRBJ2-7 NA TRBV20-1 TGCAGTGCTAGCGGGGCAGTATACCTCTACGAGCAGTACTTC CSASGAVYLYEQYF
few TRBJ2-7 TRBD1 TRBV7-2 TGTGCCAGCAGCCCAACCGGGACAGGGGCCTACGAGCAGTACTTC CASSPTGTGAYEQYF
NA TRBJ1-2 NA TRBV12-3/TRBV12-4 TGTGCCAGCAGTTTGTTATGGGACCCCTTCTATGGCTACACCTTC CASSLLWDPFYGYTF
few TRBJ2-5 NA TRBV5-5 TGTGCCAGCAGGATGATTCCCCAAGAGACCCAGTACTTC CASRMIPQETQYF
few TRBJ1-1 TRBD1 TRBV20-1 TGCAGTGCGGTCAACAGGGGTTCTTGGGAAGCTTTCTTT CSAVNRGSWEAFF
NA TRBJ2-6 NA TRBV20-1 TGCAGTGCTAGAGATGGTACCTCTGGGGCCAACGTCCTGACTTTC CSARDGTSGANVLTF
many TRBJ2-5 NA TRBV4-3 TGCGCCAGCAGCCAAGATCGGTATAGCGGAAGGGAGACCCAGTACTTC CASSQDRYSGRETQYF
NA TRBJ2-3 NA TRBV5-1 TGCGCCAGCAGCTTGGGGCCTTCCCAAGATACGCAGTATTTT CASSLGPSQDTQYF
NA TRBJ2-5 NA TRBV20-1 TGCAGTGCTACGGACAGCAATCACCGAGCCCAGTACTTC CSATDSNHRAQYF
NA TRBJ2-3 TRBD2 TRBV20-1 TGCAGTGCTAGACCTACACTAGCGGGGGATCACACAGATACGCAGTATTTT CSARPTLAGDHTDTQYF
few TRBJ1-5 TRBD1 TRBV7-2 TGTGCCAGCAGTCCCCCCCTACCTCAGGGGGCGGGTCAGCCCCAGCATTTT CASSPPLPQGAGQPQHF
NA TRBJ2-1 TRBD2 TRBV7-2 TGTGCCAGCAGCTTAGCGACTAGCGGATACAATGAGCAGTTCTTC CASSLATSGYNEQFF
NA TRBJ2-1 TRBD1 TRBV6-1 TGTGCCAGCAGTCGCCTAGTTTGGGACAGCCATGAGCAGTTCTTC CASSRLVWDSHEQFF
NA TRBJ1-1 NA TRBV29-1 TGCAGCGCAGGGACTGGCGCTGAAGCTTTCTTT CSAGTGAEAFF
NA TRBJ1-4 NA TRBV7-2 TGTGCCAGCAGCTTAGGTTCTCCTAATGAAAAACTGTTTTTT CASSLGSPNEKLFF
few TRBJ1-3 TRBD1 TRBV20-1 TGCAGTGCCGGGGACAGCCGTGCTGGAAACACCATATATTTT CSAGDSRAGNTIYF
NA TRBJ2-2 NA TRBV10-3 TGTGCCATCAGTGAGGTGGAAACTAACACCGGGGAGCTGTTTTTT CAISEVETNTGELFF
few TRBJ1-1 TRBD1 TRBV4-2 TGTGCCAGCAGCCAACCGGGACAGGGGAACACTGAAGCTTTCTTT CASSQPGQGNTEAFF
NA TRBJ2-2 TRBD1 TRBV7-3 TGTGCCAGCAGCTTAAGGCAGGGGGCGAAAGCCGGGGAGCTGTTTTTT CASSLRQGAKAGELFF
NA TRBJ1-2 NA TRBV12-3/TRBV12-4 TGTGCCAGCAGGGTAGGTGTAGCTATCGCGGGCTACACCTTC CASRVGVAIAGYTF
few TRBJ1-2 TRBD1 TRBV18 TGTGCCAGCTCACCACGCGAGGGGGCAACTAACTATGGCTACACCTTC CASSPREGATNYGYTF
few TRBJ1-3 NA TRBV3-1 TGTGCCAGCAGCCAACGGTCCTTTGGCACCATATATTTT CASSQRSFGTIYF
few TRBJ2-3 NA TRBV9 TGTGCCAGCAGCGCCGGTTACACAGATACGCAGTATTTT CASSAGYTDTQYF
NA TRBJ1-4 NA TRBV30 TGTGCCTGGAGTGTACTCCGCCAAAATGAAAAACTGTTTTTT CAWSVLRQNEKLFF
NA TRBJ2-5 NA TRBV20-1 TGCAGTGCTAGAGTAGGGGGATTTGGAAACCAAGAGACCCAGTACTTC CSARVGGFGNQETQYF
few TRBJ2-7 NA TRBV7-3 TGTGCCAGCAGCCAATCAGGCTACGAGCAGTACTTC CASSQSGYEQYF
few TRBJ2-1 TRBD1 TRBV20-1 TGCAGTGCTAGGGGGGTCAGGGGGAATAGGGGCAATGAGCAGTTCTTC CSARGVRGNRGNEQFF
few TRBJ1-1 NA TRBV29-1 TGCAGCGTGGGGACAAACTTGAACACTGAAGCTTTCTTT CSVGTNLNTEAFF
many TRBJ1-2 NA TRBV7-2 TGTGCCAGCAGCTTAATGATAGAGGGGCCCTATGGCTACACCTTC CASSLMIEGPYGYTF
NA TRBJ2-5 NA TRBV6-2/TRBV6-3 TGTGCCAGCAGCCGATATGAGACCCAGTACTTC CASSRYETQYF
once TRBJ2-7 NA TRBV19 TGTGCCAGTAGTTTCATCAACAGGGATGTGGACGAGCAGTACTTC CASSFINRDVDEQYF
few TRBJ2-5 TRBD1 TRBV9 TGTGCCAGCAGCCCTGGACAGGAATGGGAGACCCAGTACTTC CASSPGQEWETQYF
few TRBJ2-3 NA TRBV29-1 TGCAGCGGACTTGATGGAGCAGATACGCAGTATTTT CSGLDGADTQYF
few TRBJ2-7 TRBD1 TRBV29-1 TGCAGCGTTGAAGAGAATTTGGGCAGGGGGTACGAGCAGTACTTC CSVEENLGRGYEQYF
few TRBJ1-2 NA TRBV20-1 TGCAGTGGCTGGGATACCTATAACTATGGCTACACCTTC CSGWDTYNYGYTF
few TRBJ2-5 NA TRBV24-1 TGTGCCACCAGTGATTCCCCCGGGCAAGAGACCCAGTACTTC CATSDSPGQETQYF
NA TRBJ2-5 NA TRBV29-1 TGCAGCGTTGATCGCCAGGGTGAAGAGACCCAGTACTTC CSVDRQGEETQYF
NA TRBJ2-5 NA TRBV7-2 TGTGCCAGCAGGAAGGACAGATACCAAGAGACCCAGTACTTC CASRKDRYQETQYF
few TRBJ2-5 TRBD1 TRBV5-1 TGCGCCAGCAGCCTACAGGGGGACCAGTACTTC CASSLQGDQYF
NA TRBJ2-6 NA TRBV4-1 TGCGCCAGCAGCCAAGGCCAACAGGGCCTATACTCTGGGGCCAACGTCCTGACTTTC CASSQGQQGLYSGANVLTF
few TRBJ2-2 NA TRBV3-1 TGTGCCAGCAGCTTCCACAGATCCGAAGCGAACACCGGGGAGCTGTTTTTT CASSFHRSEANTGELFF
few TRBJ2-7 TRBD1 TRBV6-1 TGTGCCAGCAGCTTCACAGGGGTAGAATACGAGCAGTACTTC CASSFTGVEYEQYF
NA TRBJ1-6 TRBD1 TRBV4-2 TGTGCCAGCAGCGCGGACAGGGGATCACCCCTCCACTTT CASSADRGSPLHF
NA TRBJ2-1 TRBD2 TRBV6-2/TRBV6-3 TGTGCCAGCACCCTAGTCAGCGGGGGGGTCTCCTACAATGAGCAGTTCTTC CASTLVSGGVSYNEQFF
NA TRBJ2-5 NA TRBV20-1 TGCAGTGCCAGCCCCCTCACGGGACGGGAGACCCAGTACTTC CSASPLTGRETQYF
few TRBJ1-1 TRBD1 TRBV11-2 TGTGCCAGCAGCTTAGATGGACAGGGAGGCAGAGCTTTCTTT CASSLDGQGGRAFF
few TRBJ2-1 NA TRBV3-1 TGTGCCAGCAGCCAAGGGGGGAAGGGTCCGCAGTTCTTC CASSQGGKGPQFF
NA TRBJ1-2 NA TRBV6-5 TGTGCCAGCACCGAGTGGGGGGGCGGAGAAGGCTACACCTTC CASTEWGGGEGYTF
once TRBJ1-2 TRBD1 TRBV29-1 TGCAGCGTTGAAGATTTTCAGGGGGCAAGTTTCCGTGGCTACACCTTC CSVEDFQGASFRGYTF
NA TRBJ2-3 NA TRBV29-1 TGCAGCGTTGCTGGTTTGGGAGGCTCAACAGATACGCAGTATTTT CSVAGLGGSTDTQYF